Below are 29 T cell receptor beta chains sequenced from a single sample in a study of blood T cells in healthy people across ages. The authors ran a second PCR of roughly 6 to 11 cycles using a sample-barcoded 5' primer and a J-beta primer mix. MiXCR, run by TCRdb on the 5' RACE reads, gives a single entry per CDR3 protein. The table lists under 1,000,000 distinct CDR3 sequences, around half of them singletons. The sequencing input was blood. Receptors originate from a man at least 80 years old in good health.

The sample holds many counts of this clonotype. This chain uses TRBV29-1 with TRBJ2-7; 9 nucleotides line up with TRBD1. V lost 6 bases and J lost 3; bases outside the gene matches: 3. The CDR3 consists of 12 residues. The germline V gene encodes CDR1 SQVTM and CDR2 ANQGSEA. In DNA, the CDR3 is TGCAGCGTCGGGACAGGGTACTACGAGCAGTACTTC. It codes for CSVGTGYYEQYF.

The rearrangement joins TRBV21-1 to TRBJ2-5; the table names TRBD1, a call not compared with the DNA. TRBV21-1 is labeled a pseudogene. This CDR3 is built from 17 residues. The CDR3: CASSNFPGQRYQETQYF. DNA for the CDR3: TGTGCCAGCAGCAATTTCCCGGGACAGCGGTACCAAGAGACCCAGTACTTC.

This sequence joins TRBV11-3 and TRBJ2-7; 10 bases align to TRBD2. The CDR3 is 15 residues long. Germline CDR1 is SGHNT and CDR2 is YENEEA. V lost 8 bases and J lost 6; bases outside the gene matches: 13. The CDR3 spells CASGASSGRMSEQYF. Here the CDR3 DNA reads TGTGCCAGCGGCGCTTCTAGCGGGAGAATGAGCGAGCAGTACTTC.

The chain joins TRBV27 to TRBJ2-7; 7 nucleotides agree with TRBD2. Per the germline V gene, CDR1 is MNHEY and CDR2 is SMNVEV (reference sequence). This CDR3 spans 16 amino acids. The ends lost 3 bases at V and 4 bases at J; junction bases unmatched: 12. CDR3 region: CASSFQGPAGMYEQYF. The CDR3, as DNA: TGTGCCAGCAGTTTCCAGGGACCAGCGGGGATGTACGAGCAGTACTTC.

This clonotype was picked up many times. The gene calls are TRBV9 and TRBJ2-1, with a tentative D call TRBD2 (5 bases). The CDR3 runs to 16 residues. CDR1 SGDLS and CDR2 YYNGEE come from the germline V gene. V was clipped by 0 bases and J by 0 bases, with 10 bases between them. The CDR3 sequence is CASSVVTGSSYNEQFF. CDR3 nucleotide sequence: TGTGCCAGCAGCGTAGTCACGGGGAGCTCCTACAATGAGCAGTTCTTC.

A few counts support this clonotype. The DNA for the CDR3 is TGCGCCAGCAGCTTGGACGTAGGACTAGAAGAGACCCAGTACTTC. Translated, it gives CASSLDVGLEETQYF. The chain carries TRBV5-1 and TRBJ2-5; TRBD2 agrees at 7 bases. The CDR3 is made up of 15 amino acids. Germline loops: CDR1 SGHRS, CDR2 YFSETQ. The trim removed 0 bases at V and 3 bases at J, leaving 5 bases unmatched. Together with reference TRBV5-1 and TRBJ2-5, the CDR3 gives the full variable domain: KAGVTQTPRYLIKTRGQQVTLSCSPISGHRSVSWYQQTPGQGLQFLFEYFSETQRNKGNFPGRFSGRQFSNSRSEMNVSTLELGDSALYLCASSLDVGLEETQYFGPGTRLLVL.

The chain recombines TRBV4-2 with TRBJ2-1; TRBD2 matches 12 bases. Germline assignment: CDR1 LGHNA and CDR2 YNFKEQ. The CDR3 is made up of 15 amino acids. The V and J ends lost 4 bases and 12 bases, in that order; junction bases with no gene match: 10. CDR3 loop: CASSPQTSGRSGQFF. CDR3 bases: TGTGCCAGCAGCCCACAGACTAGCGGGAGATCGGGGCAGTTCTTC.

CDR3 in DNA: TGTGCCAGCAGCAACCGGGACGGCCGCGGAGGTCCCCTCCACTTT. Amino acid sequence: CASSNRDGRGGPLHF. The rearrangement links TRBV3-1 to TRBJ1-6; possible D gene TRBD1, 5 bases. V was cut by 5 bases and J by 13 bases, with 21 bases left in between. The CDR3 runs to 15 residues. The germline V gene has CDR1 LGHDT and CDR2 YNNKEL (reference sequence).

The rearrangement joins TRBV20-1 to TRBJ2-1; 8 nucleotides match TRBD2. The CDR3 has 15 amino acids. The germline CDR1 and CDR2 sequences are DFQATT and SNEGSKA (reference sequence). Germline trimming cut 3 bases from V and 7 bases from J; bases unmatched to any gene: 11. In DNA, the CDR3 is TGCAGTGCTAGTCGTCGGGCGGGAGGTGGTAATGAGCAGTTCTTC. This gives the protein CSASRRAGGGNEQFF.

J is TRBJ2-1 and V is TRBV9; 10 positions agree with TRBD2. Germline trimming cut 1 base from V and 7 bases from J; bases unmatched to any gene: 5. Per the germline V gene, CDR1 is SGDLS and CDR2 is YYNGEE. The CDR3 runs to 15 residues. CDR3 residues: CASSVRIAGGNEQFF. Here the CDR3 DNA reads TGTGCCAGCAGCGTAAGGATAGCGGGGGGAAATGAGCAGTTCTTC.

About this clonotype: Mismatch with germline at one junction end may stem from a read error. The chain carries TRBV4-3 and TRBJ1-1, with D possibly being TRBD1 (6 bases). There are 14 residues in the CDR3. Germline-derived CDR1 and CDR2 are LGHNA and YSLEER. CDR3 nucleotides: TGCGCCTGCAGCCAAGGATTACAACAGGGAGAAGCTTTCTTT. Its translation: CACSQGLQQGEAFF.

As to this clonotype: This may arise from a read error, as a much more abundant clone is one base away. The chain carries TRBV29-1 and TRBJ2-3, with unresolved D. The CDR3 sequence is 12 residues long. Germline-derived CDR1 and CDR2 are SQVTM and ANQGSEA. Deletions cut 7 bases from V and 5 bases from J, with 13 bases between. The CDR3 DNA reads as TGCAGCGACGAAAGGTGTAGAGATACGCAGTATTTT. It yields the protein CSDERCRDTQYF.

The rearrangement joins TRBV5-1 to TRBJ2-1, with D possibly being TRBD2 (6 bases). CDR1 is SGHRS, CDR2 YFSETQ, per germline. V was cut by 0 bases and J by 5 bases, with 12 bases left in between. CDR3 length: 15 amino acids. This chain's CDR3 is CASSLGGGGNNEQFF. CDR3 in DNA: TGCGCCAGCAGCTTGGGGGGAGGAGGTAACAATGAGCAGTTCTTC.

CDR3 residues: CASSVRLAGGGDEQFF. CDR3 sequence (DNA): TGTGCCAGCAGCGTAAGACTAGCGGGAGGTGGGGATGAGCAGTTCTTC. J is TRBJ2-1 and V is TRBV9, with 13 bases identical to TRBD2. Germline CDR1 is SGDLS and CDR2 is YYNGEE. The CDR3 spans 16 residues. J gave up 8 bases and V 1 base, and 6 bases lay outside the gene matches.

There are a few counts of this clonotype. V gene TRBV5-1 combines with J gene TRBJ2-4, with 10 positions matching TRBD2. TRBJ2-7 explains the end of the DNA better; the J call may be wrong. There are 16 residues in the CDR3. CDR1 is SGHRS, CDR2 YFSETQ, per germline. The CDR3 bases are TGCGCCAGCAGCGCTAGCCTAGCGGGAGCTTTCTCCGAGCAGTACTTC. It translates to CASSASLAGAFSEQYF.

The J gene is TRBJ2-1, the V gene TRBV6-2 or TRBV6-3; D is uncertain. The V gene lost 6 bases and the J gene lost 8 bases, with 11 bases spanning the gap. This CDR3 contains 12 residues. The germline gives CDR1 MNHEY, CDR2 SVGEGT. CDR3 amino acids: CASRQRLHEQFF. The CDR3 DNA reads TGTGCCAGCAGACAACGCCTCCATGAGCAGTTCTTC.

V usage is TRBV7-9 and J usage is TRBJ2-7, with a weak D call TRBD1 (6 bases). Germline assignment: CDR1 SEHNR and CDR2 FQNEAQ (reference sequence). CDR3 length equals 14 residues. Between the trimmed V and J ends, which lost 5 bases and 1 base, there was a span of 12 bases. The CDR3 region has the DNA TGTGCCAGCAGCCCAGAGACAGGTTCCTACGAGCAGTACTTC. This codes for CASSPETGSYEQYF.

The V gene is TRBV28, the J gene TRBJ1-2; no firm D call. CDR1 and CDR2 (germline): MDHEN, SYDVKM. CDR3 length: 14 amino acids. Trimming pared 3 bases from V and 7 bases from J, leaving 15 bases between. Here the CDR3 reads CASSFRLTQFGYTF. DNA of the CDR3: TGTGCCAGCAGTTTTCGGCTGACCCAGTTTGGCTACACCTTC.

The sample holds one count of this clonotype. The chain recombines TRBV7-2 with TRBJ1-2; TRBD1 is a possible D gene (6 bases). The CDR3 consists of 14 residues. V was pared by 6 bases and J by 4 bases, with 15 bases between. CDR1 is SGHTA and CDR2 is FQGNSA in the germline V gene. The CDR3 DNA reads as TGTGCCAGCAGTACAGCCGGGACAAGCTATGGCTACACCTTC. This gives the protein CASSTAGTSYGYTF.

CDR3 amino acids: CASSEGLNRQGSYEQYF. DNA for the CDR3: TGTGCCAGCAGTGAGGGCCTCAATCGACAGGGATCCTACGAGCAGTACTTC. J is TRBJ2-7 and V is TRBV25-1; TRBD1 agrees at 7 bases. The germline CDR1 and CDR2 sequences are MGHDK and SYGVNS. After removal of 3 bases from V and 1 base from J, the junction contained 12 bases not matched to a gene. The CDR3 length is 17 residues.

V gene TRBV6-2 or TRBV6-3 combines with J gene TRBJ2-5; D not resolved. In germline, CDR1 is MNHEY, CDR2 SVGEGT. Trimming cost V 2 bases and J 11 bases, with 12 bases left between them. This CDR3 has 12 amino acids. This CDR3 is CASSYPVREQYF. The CDR3, as DNA: TGTGCCAGCAGTTACCCCGTCCGTGAGCAGTACTTC.

On this clonotype: With a much larger clone just one base away, this may be a read error. The chain uses TRBV5-1 and TRBJ2-1; D gene ambiguous. This CDR3 comprises 13 residues. Germline V gene sequence: CDR1 SGHRS, CDR2 YFSETQ. Between the trimmed V and J ends, which lost 0 bases and 13 bases, there was a span of 14 bases. Written as DNA, the CDR3 is TGCGCCAGCAGCTTGGAGGTTTCAGAGACCCAGTTCTTC. Protein sequence: CASSLEVSETQFF.

This clonotype showed up just a few times. This chain links TRBV7-2 with TRBJ2-1, with 9 bases that match TRBD2. The germline gives CDR1 SGHTA, CDR2 FQGNSA. The J segment lost 0 bases and the V segment lost 5 bases, leaving 17 bases of the junction unmatched. The CDR3 spans 20 residues. The CDR3 nucleotides are TGTGCCAGCAGCAAAGCGGGGGGATTGGGGCGGACACTCTCCTACAATGAGCAGTTCTTC. Protein: CASSKAGGLGRTLSYNEQFF.

As for this clonotype: A clone one base away is much larger, so this may be a read error. The J gene is TRBJ2-7, the V gene TRBV28, with 9 bases lining up with TRBD1. The CDR3 contains 14 residues. V gave up 6 bases and J gave up 6 bases; unmatched junction bases: 9. The V gene's germline CDR1 is MDHEN and CDR2 SYDVKM. The CDR3 reads CASRPQGQGREQYF. As DNA, the CDR3 is TGTGCCAGCAGGCCCCAGGGACAGGGACGCGAGCAGTACTTC.

The rearrangement uses TRBV12-3 or TRBV12-4 and TRBJ1-4, with D unresolved. The CDR3 contains 14 residues. Deletions cut 3 bases from V and 3 bases from J, with 8 bases between. In DNA form, the CDR3 reads TGTGCCAGCAGTTTTTCGAGGCCTAATGAAAAACTGTTTTTT. Translation gives CASSFSRPNEKLFF.

Regarding this clonotype: Given a much more abundant clone one base away, this may be a read error. This rearrangement joins TRBV4-3 to TRBJ2-1; D remains unclear. CDR3 length: 16 amino acids. V was pared by 0 bases and J by 10 bases, with 19 bases between. The germline V gene encodes CDR1 LGHNA and CDR2 YSLEER. The CDR3 bases are TGCGCCAGCAGCCAAGATTTTACATCCGTCCCGCGCGAGCAGTTCTTC. The encoded protein is CASSQDFTSVPREQFF.

CDR3 sequence reads: CASSQVAGTGGLETQYF. CDR3 DNA: TGTGCCAGCAGCCAAGTTGCTGGGACAGGGGGCCTTGAGACCCAGTACTTC. V usage is TRBV4-2 and J usage is TRBJ2-7; 12 nucleotides line up with TRBD1. The J call may be faulty, since TRBJ2-5 better matches the DNA end. Germline CDR1 LGHNA, CDR2 YNFKEQ. There are 17 residues in the CDR3.

This clonotype was found a few times. The chain links TRBV7-2 to TRBJ1-5; no reliable D call. V was cut by 1 base and J by 7 bases, with 11 bases left in between. Germline V lookup: CDR1 SGHTA, CDR2 FQGNSA. The CDR3 is 14 amino acids. CDR3 DNA: TGTGCCAGCAGCTTAGGATGGGGTGAACAGCCCCAGCATTTT. It translates to CASSLGWGEQPQHF.

The rearrangement uses TRBV12-3 or TRBV12-4 and TRBJ1-5; D gene ambiguous. V lost 6 bases, J lost 2 bases, and 14 bases lay in between. This CDR3 region has 15 residues. The CDR3 sequence: CASRIGESRNQPQHF. CDR3 nucleotides: TGTGCCAGCAGGATAGGTGAAAGTCGCAATCAGCCCCAGCATTTT.